This TCR beta chain came from a study of shared clonotypes between healthy human individuals. Trimming cost V 1 base and J 5 bases; bases outside gene matches: 8. CDR1 SEHNR and CDR2 FQNEAQ come from the germline V gene (reference sequence). This CDR3 comprises 15 residues. Method: immunoSEQ multiplex PCR; TCRdb's copy keeps in-frame clones and lacks some. The sample shows approximately 720,000 clones, about 92% of them seen only once. Cells designated naive CD8 were CD45RO-negative and were positively selected for CCR7, with terminally differentiated effector memory CD45RA+ cells excluded. As concerns this clone: Its antigen is still unknown.

Study results and caveats: Clonotype sharing among donors likely depends on sequencing depth. Of the naive CD4 clonotypes, about 5% were shared across several donors. Tissues were not sampled, only blood, and their repertoires likely differ.

The sequenced sample consisted of naive CD8+ T cells sorted from blood. The sequence was collected from a man aged 30 to 39 in good health. This sequence joins TRBV7-9 and TRBJ2-7; 7 bases line up with TRBD1. CDR3 nucleotide sequence: TGTGCCAGCAGCTTAGTGACAGGGTATATTGACGAGCAGTACTTC. It encodes CASSLVTGYIDEQYF.